These T cell receptor beta chains were read from a single sample in a study of T cell responses to AZD1222 COVID-19 vaccine. This table comes from immunoSEQ multiplex PCR, and its TCRdb copy is limited to in-frame clones, with some not included. In the table there are fewer than 150,000 clones, nearly 90% of which are singletons. The sequences come from peripheral blood, collected 28 days after the second AZD1222 dose. Every receptor here comes from an adult who received the AZD1222 COVID-19 vaccine. Each CDR3 is given with its conserved first and last residue. Each record gives: V gene, J gene, clone size, D gene, CDR3 protein, CDR3 DNA. D genes are given only for firm matches. A clone size is listed for some rows: how often the clone was seen (once, few, many), or a class if it is expanded.

V: TRBV5-1
J: TRBJ1-5
size: .
D: .
CDR3: CASSLDGTEGRPQHF
DNA: TGCGCCAGCAGCTTGGATGGGACCGAGGGCAGGCCCCAGCATTTT

V: TRBV9
J: TRBJ1-3
size: .
D: .
CDR3: CASSVGTSGNTIYF
DNA: TGTGCCAGCAGCGTAGGGACATCTGGAAACACCATATATTTT

V: TRBV5-1
J: TRBJ2-5
size: .
D: TRBD1
CDR3: CASSFGTGQETQYF
DNA: TGCGCCAGCAGCTTTGGGACAGGACAAGAGACCCAGTACTTC

V: TRBV3-1/TRBV3-2
J: TRBJ2-1
size: .
D: TRBD2
CDR3: CASSLGITSGYNEQFF
DNA: TGTGCCAGCAGCTTGGGGATTACTAGCGGCTACAATGAGCAGTTCTTC

V: TRBV30
J: TRBJ1-1
size: .
D: .
CDR3: CAWRAQGGTEAFF
DNA: TGTGCCTGGAGGGCACAGGGAGGGACTGAAGCTTTCTTT

V: TRBV19
J: TRBJ2-7
size: .
D: .
CDR3: CASKGAGSAYEQYF
DNA: TGTGCCAGCAAAGGGGCGGGATCCGCCTACGAGCAGTACTTC

V: TRBV6-5
J: TRBJ1-1
size: .
D: .
CDR3: CASTWGDPNTEAFF
DNA: TGTGCCAGCACCTGGGGGGACCCGAACACTGAAGCTTTCTTT

V: TRBV18
J: TRBJ1-2
size: .
D: .
CDR3: CASSGRTASF
DNA: TGTGCCAGCTCAGGAAGGACAGCCTCCTTC

V: TRBV10-1
J: TRBJ1-2
size: .
D: .
CDR3: CASRKQGFGFEGDGYTF
DNA: TGCGCCAGCAGAAAACAGGGCTTCGGGTTTGAAGGGGATGGCTACACCTTC

V: TRBV10-3
J: TRBJ1-5
size: .
D: .
CDR3: CAISEQAGNHQPQHF
DNA: TGTGCCATCAGTGAACAGGCAGGGAACCATCAGCCCCAGCATTTT

V: TRBV7-9
J: TRBJ1-1
size: .
D: TRBD1
CDR3: CASSISTGFVEAFF
DNA: TGTGCCAGCAGCATCTCGACAGGGTTTGTTGAAGCTTTCTTT

V: TRBV12-3/TRBV12-4
J: TRBJ1-6
size: .
D: .
CDR3: CASRLSGNSPLHF
DNA: TGTGCCAGCAGGTTATCGGGGAATTCACCCCTCCACTTT

V: TRBV28
J: TRBJ1-3
size: .
D: TRBD1
CDR3: CASDAGRGPLYF
DNA: TGTGCCAGCGACGCTGGGAGGGGGCCGCTATATTTT

V: TRBV28
J: TRBJ1-1
size: .
D: TRBD1
CDR3: CASSRDRANTEAFF
DNA: TGTGCCAGCAGCCGGGACAGGGCTAACACTGAAGCTTTCTTT

V: TRBV6-5
J: TRBJ2-5
size: .
D: TRBD1
CDR3: CASTGTGKETQYF
DNA: TGTGCCAGCACCGGGACAGGGAAAGAGACCCAGTACTTC

V: TRBV7-9
J: TRBJ2-7
size: once
D: TRBD1
CDR3: CASSVGQGTYEQYF
DNA: TGTGCCAGCAGCGTCGGACAGGGAACCTACGAGCAGTACTTC

V: TRBV6-6
J: TRBJ2-7
size: once
D: .
CDR3: CASSYGGLNGVYEQYF
DNA: TGTGCCAGCAGTTACGGGGGGTTAAACGGGGTATACGAGCAGTACTTC

V: TRBV5-3
J: TRBJ1-1
size: .
D: .
CDR3: CARSSFQGDTEAFF
DNA: TGTGCCAGAAGCTCGTTCCAGGGAGACACTGAAGCTTTCTTT

V: TRBV6-2/TRBV6-3
J: TRBJ2-7
size: .
D: .
CDR3: CASSTYRSEQYF
DNA: TGTGCCAGCAGTACCTACAGGTCCGAGCAGTACTTC

V: TRBV7-8
J: TRBJ1-5
size: .
D: .
CDR3: CASSSLGVVALGGLYQPQHF
DNA: TGTGCCAGCAGCTCCCTTGGTGTCGTGGCTTTAGGAGGACTCTATCAGCCCCAGCATTTT

V: TRBV7-2
J: TRBJ1-5
size: few
D: TRBD1
CDR3: CASSFGTGGNQPQHF
DNA: TGTGCCAGCAGCTTTGGGACAGGGGGCAATCAGCCCCAGCATTTT

V: TRBV4-2
J: TRBJ2-7
size: .
D: .
CDR3: CASSQEFGVYEQYF
DNA: TGTGCCAGCAGCCAAGAATTTGGGGTATACGAGCAGTACTTC

V: TRBV5-1
J: TRBJ1-4
size: once
D: .
CDR3: CASSLDPPRSEKLFF
DNA: TGCGCCAGCAGCTTAGACCCCCCGAGAAGTGAAAAACTGTTTTTT

V: TRBV4-1
J: TRBJ2-1
size: .
D: .
CDR3: CASSFHQGEGLGEQFF
DNA: TGCGCCAGCAGCTTCCACCAGGGGGAGGGCCTCGGTGAGCAGTTCTTC

V: TRBV6-5
J: TRBJ2-3
size: .
D: .
CDR3: CASSQSGDTQYF
DNA: TGTGCCAGCAGTCAGTCCGGAGATACGCAGTATTTT

V: TRBV7-2
J: TRBJ1-6
size: .
D: TRBD1
CDR3: CASSQGQGVSPLHF
DNA: TGTGCCAGCAGCCAGGGACAGGGAGTATCACCCCTCCACTTT

V: TRBV27
J: TRBJ1-5
size: .
D: .
CDR3: CASSSVASGQPQHF
DNA: TGTGCCAGCAGTAGTGTCGCGAGTGGTCAGCCCCAGCATTTT

V: TRBV6-4
J: TRBJ1-5
size: once
D: TRBD1
CDR3: CASSDRDRVIQPQHF
DNA: TGTGCCAGCAGTGACCGGGACAGGGTGATTCAGCCCCAGCATTTT

V: TRBV6-1
J: TRBJ1-2
size: .
D: .
CDR3: CASSEGVNYGYTF
DNA: TGTGCCAGCAGTGAAGGGGTAAACTATGGCTACACCTTC

V: TRBV30
J: TRBJ1-1
size: .
D: TRBD1
CDR3: CAWGRFGTGSNTEAFF
DNA: TGTGCCTGGGGTAGGTTTGGGACAGGGTCAAACACTGAAGCTTTCTTT

V: TRBV7-2
J: TRBJ1-2
size: .
D: .
CDR3: CASSLGLRLLNYGYTF
DNA: TGTGCCAGCAGCTTAGGGCTCCGACTGCTTAACTATGGCTACACCTTC

V: TRBV7-7
J: TRBJ2-1
size: few
D: TRBD2
CDR3: CASSFWEGQFF
DNA: TGTGCCAGCAGCTTTTGGGAGGGGCAGTTCTTC

V: TRBV30
J: TRBJ2-3
size: .
D: .
CDR3: CAWSLPGTDTQYF
DNA: TGTGCCTGGAGTTTGCCAGGCACAGATACGCAGTATTTT

V: TRBV4-3
J: TRBJ1-2
size: .
D: .
CDR3: CASSQSLNYGYTF
DNA: TGCGCCAGCAGCCAAAGCTTGAACTATGGCTACACCTTC

V: TRBV5-4
J: TRBJ2-7
size: .
D: TRBD1
CDR3: CASSLEAGTGPYEQYF
DNA: TGTGCCAGCAGCTTGGAGGCAGGGACAGGACCTTACGAGCAGTACTTC

V: TRBV5-1
J: TRBJ1-1
size: .
D: .
CDR3: CASSLGQPNTEAFF
DNA: TGCGCCAGCAGCTTGGGACAGCCGAACACTGAAGCTTTCTTT

V: TRBV4-2
J: TRBJ2-1
size: .
D: TRBD1
CDR3: CASSYDRDSYNEQFF
DNA: TGTGCCAGCAGCTACGACAGGGACTCCTACAATGAGCAGTTCTTC

V: TRBV5-4
J: TRBJ1-6
size: .
D: .
CDR3: CASSLAGNRRNSPLHF
DNA: TGTGCCAGCAGCTTGGCAGGGAATCGGAGAAATTCACCCCTCCACTTT

V: TRBV7-3
J: TRBJ1-1
size: .
D: .
CDR3: CASSLTGTNTEAFF
DNA: TGTGCCAGCAGCTTAACCGGCACAAACACTGAAGCTTTCTTT

V: TRBV27
J: TRBJ2-3
size: .
D: TRBD1
CDR3: CASSSRGRTDTQYF
DNA: TGTGCCAGCAGTTCCAGGGGGCGGACAGATACGCAGTATTTT

V: TRBV28
J: TRBJ1-4
size: .
D: .
CDR3: CASGDRLNEKLFF
DNA: TGTGCCAGTGGAGACAGGCTTAATGAAAAACTGTTTTTT

V: TRBV11-2
J: TRBJ2-3
size: .
D: TRBD2
CDR3: CASRGTGTTRDTQYF
DNA: TGTGCCAGCCGGGGGACCGGGACTACGAGAGATACGCAGTATTTT

V: TRBV18
J: TRBJ1-6
size: .
D: TRBD1
CDR3: CASSPRTGENSPLHF
DNA: TGTGCCAGCTCACCTAGGACAGGGGAAAATTCACCCCTCCACTTT

V: TRBV12-3/TRBV12-4
J: TRBJ2-7
size: .
D: .
CDR3: CASGSSYEQYF
DNA: TGTGCCTCGGGCAGCTCCTACGAGCAGTACTTC

V: TRBV4-3
J: TRBJ1-3
size: .
D: .
CDR3: CASSQDLGAGTGNTIYF
DNA: TGCGCCAGCAGCCAAGATCTTGGGGCGGGGACTGGAAACACCATATATTTT

V: TRBV7-2
J: TRBJ1-5
size: .
D: .
CDR3: CASRDTHSNQPQHF
DNA: TGTGCCAGCAGAGATACTCATAGCAATCAGCCCCAGCATTTT

V: TRBV7-7
J: TRBJ2-1
size: .
D: TRBD2
CDR3: CASSLGLAEYNEQFF
DNA: TGTGCCAGCAGCTTGGGTCTAGCGGAGTACAATGAGCAGTTCTTC

V: TRBV7-9
J: TRBJ2-5
size: .
D: TRBD2
CDR3: CASSLGTIPPETQYF
DNA: TGTGCCAGCAGCCTAGGGACTATCCCTCCGGAGACCCAGTACTTC

V: TRBV6-5
J: TRBJ1-2
size: .
D: .
CDR3: CASSMGPGGYTF
DNA: TGTGCCAGCAGTATGGGGCCAGGTGGCTACACCTTC

V: TRBV2
J: TRBJ1-1
size: .
D: .
CDR3: CASSEATGLVTEAFF
DNA: TGTGCCAGCAGTGAAGCGACAGGCCTGGTCACTGAAGCTTTCTTT

V: TRBV6-6
J: TRBJ2-1
size: .
D: .
CDR3: CASSYSPLVNEQFF
DNA: TGTGCCAGCAGTTACTCTCCATTAGTGAATGAGCAGTTCTTC

V: TRBV19
J: TRBJ2-7
size: .
D: TRBD1
CDR3: CASGQGAYEQYF
DNA: TGTGCCAGTGGACAGGGAGCCTACGAGCAGTACTTC

V: TRBV12-3/TRBV12-4
J: TRBJ1-2
size: .
D: .
CDR3: CASSFGTFYGYTF
DNA: TGTGCCAGCAGTTTCGGGACCTTCTATGGCTACACCTTC

V: TRBV5-1
J: TRBJ1-1
size: .
D: TRBD1
CDR3: CASSPPLGTGEAFF
DNA: TGCGCCAGCAGCCCGCCCCTGGGGACAGGCGAAGCTTTCTTT

V: TRBV29-1
J: TRBJ1-2
size: .
D: .
CDR3: CSVAGGGGYTF
DNA: TGCAGCGTTGCTGGGGGCGGGGGCTACACCTTC